This T cell receptor (beta chain) was recovered during a study of post-analysis software for immune sequencing data. General observations from the study: Controls showed lower frequencies than patients for five or six TRBV segments, and TRBV5-6, TRBV5-1 and TRBV20-1 were among these.

Libraries were made from TCR beta cDNA, and they carried unique molecular identifiers. Each CDR3 protein is one row after TCRdb ran MiXCR on the PCR reads. The repertoire holds approximately 440,000 distinct CDR3 sequences, with less than 45% as singletons. The germline V gene encodes CDR1 MDHEN and CDR2 SYDVKM. J gave up 1 base and V 10 bases, and 11 bases lay outside the gene matches. The CDR3 extends over 15 amino acids. Regarding this clonotype: Its matching antigen is unknown.

Specimen: blood. The clonotype comes from a girl under 18 with multiple sclerosis. The gene calls are TRBV28 and TRBJ2-3; 7 nucleotides match TRBD1. CDR3: CATQQGLTGTDTQYF. In nucleotides, the CDR3 is TGTGCCACCCAACAGGGGCTGACTGGCACAGATACGCAGTATTTT.